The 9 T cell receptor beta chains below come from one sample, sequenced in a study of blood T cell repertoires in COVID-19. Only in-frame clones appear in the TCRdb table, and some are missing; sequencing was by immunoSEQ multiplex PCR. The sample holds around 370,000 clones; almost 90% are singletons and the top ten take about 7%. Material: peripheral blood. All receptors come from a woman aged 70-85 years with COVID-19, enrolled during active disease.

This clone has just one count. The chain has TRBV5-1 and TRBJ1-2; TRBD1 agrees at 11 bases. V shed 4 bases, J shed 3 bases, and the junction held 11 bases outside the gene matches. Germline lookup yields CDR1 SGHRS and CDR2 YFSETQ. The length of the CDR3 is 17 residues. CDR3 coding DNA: TGCGCCAGCAGCACCGGACAGGGGGCGAAGGTGGACTATGGCTACACCTTC. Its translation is CASSTGQGAKVDYGYTF.

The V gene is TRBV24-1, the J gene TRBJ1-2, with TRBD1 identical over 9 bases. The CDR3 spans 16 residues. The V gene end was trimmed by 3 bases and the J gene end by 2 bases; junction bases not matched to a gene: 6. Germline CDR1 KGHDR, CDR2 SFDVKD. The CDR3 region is CATSDPIGQGNYGYTF. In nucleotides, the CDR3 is TGTGCCACCAGTGATCCGATAGGACAGGGGAACTATGGCTACACCTTC.

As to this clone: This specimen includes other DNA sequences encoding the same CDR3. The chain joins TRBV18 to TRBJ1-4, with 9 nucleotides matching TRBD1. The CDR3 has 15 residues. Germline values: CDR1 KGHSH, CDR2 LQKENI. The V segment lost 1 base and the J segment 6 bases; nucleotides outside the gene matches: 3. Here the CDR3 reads CASSPRTGGDEKLFF. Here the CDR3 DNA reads TGTGCCAGCTCACCACGTACAGGGGGCGATGAAAAACTGTTTTTT.

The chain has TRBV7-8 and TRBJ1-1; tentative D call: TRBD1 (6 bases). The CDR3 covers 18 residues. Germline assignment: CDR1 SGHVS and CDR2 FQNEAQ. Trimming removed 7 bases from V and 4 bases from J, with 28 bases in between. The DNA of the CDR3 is TGTGCCAGCAACCTACAATATCAGGGGAAAGGGTTAAGCACTGAAGCTTTCTTT. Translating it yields CASNLQYQGKGLSTEAFF. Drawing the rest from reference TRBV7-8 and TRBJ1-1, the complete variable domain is GAGVSQSPRYKVAKRGQDVALRCDPISGHVSLFWYQQALGQGPEFLTYFQNEAQLDKSGLPSDRFFAERPEGSVSTLKIQRTQQEDSAVYLCASNLQYQGKGLSTEAFFGQGTRLTVV.

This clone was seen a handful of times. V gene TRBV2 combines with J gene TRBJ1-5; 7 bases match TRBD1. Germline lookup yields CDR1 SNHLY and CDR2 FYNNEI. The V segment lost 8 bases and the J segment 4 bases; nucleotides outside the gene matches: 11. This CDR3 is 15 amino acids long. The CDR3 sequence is CASLGGRGLNQPQHF. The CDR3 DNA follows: TGTGCCAGCCTAGGGGGTAGGGGGCTGAATCAGCCCCAGCATTTT.

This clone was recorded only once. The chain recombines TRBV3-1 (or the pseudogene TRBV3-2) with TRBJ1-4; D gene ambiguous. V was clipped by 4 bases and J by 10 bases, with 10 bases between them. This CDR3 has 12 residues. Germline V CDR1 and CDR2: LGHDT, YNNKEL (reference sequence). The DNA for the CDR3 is TGTGCCAGCAGCCCCACCCCGGGAAAACTGTTTTTT. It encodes CASSPTPGKLFF.

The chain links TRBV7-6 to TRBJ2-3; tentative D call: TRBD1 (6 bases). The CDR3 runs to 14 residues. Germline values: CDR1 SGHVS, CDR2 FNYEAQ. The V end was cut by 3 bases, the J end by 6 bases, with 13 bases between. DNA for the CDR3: TGTGCCAGCAGCTTCACAGGGAGCGCCGATACGCAGTATTTT. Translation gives CASSFTGSADTQYF.

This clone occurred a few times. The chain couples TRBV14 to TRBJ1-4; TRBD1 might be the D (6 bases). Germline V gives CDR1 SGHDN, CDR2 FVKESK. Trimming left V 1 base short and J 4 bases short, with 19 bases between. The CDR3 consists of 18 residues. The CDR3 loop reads CASSQVGRRTVNNEKLFF. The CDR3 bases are TGTGCCAGCAGCCAAGTGGGCAGGCGGACAGTTAATAATGAAAAACTGTTTTTT.

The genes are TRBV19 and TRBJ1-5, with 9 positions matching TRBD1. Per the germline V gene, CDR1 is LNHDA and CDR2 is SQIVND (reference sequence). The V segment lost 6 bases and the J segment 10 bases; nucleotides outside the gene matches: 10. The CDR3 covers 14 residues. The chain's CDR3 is CASRATGGAGPQHF. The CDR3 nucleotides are TGTGCCAGTAGGGCCACAGGGGGCGCAGGACCCCAGCATTTT.